These T cell receptor beta chains were read from a single sample in a study of cytomegalovirus exposure and HLA in healthy donors. Libraries were prepared by immunoSEQ multiplex PCR; TCRdb keeps only in-frame clonotypes and omits some of them. The table has 110,000 to 150,000 clones, roughly 93% seen once. Sequences were obtained from PBMCs. These receptors originate from a young man in good health and CMV-seropositive. Each CDR3 is given with its conserved first and last residue. The D gene is left open where the match is weak. Size tells how often a clone was seen (once, few, many) or the class of an expanded clone, and some rows leave it out.

>NA|NA|TRBJ2-2|TRBV18
TGTGCCAGCTCACCACCTAAGCGGACCGGGGAGCTGTTTTTT
CASSPPKRTGELFF
>NA|NA|TRBJ2-3|TRBV5-4
TGTGCCAGCAGCTTGGCCGAGAGGGGCACAGATACGCAGTATTTT
CASSLAERGTDTQYF
>NA|NA|TRBJ2-2|TRBV9
TGTGCCAGCAGCGTAGTGCAGTATGACACCGGGGAGCTGTTTTTT
CASSVVQYDTGELFF
>NA|NA|TRBJ1-4|TRBV5-1
TGCGCCAGCAGCTTAGAGGGTTTACTAAGGACTAATGAAAAACTGTTTTTT
CASSLEGLLRTNEKLFF
>once|TRBD1|TRBJ1-1|TRBV5-1
TGCGCCAGCAGCTTAGACAGGGACACTGAAGCTTTCTTT
CASSLDRDTEAFF
>NA|TRBD1|TRBJ1-1|TRBV5-8
TGTGCCAGCAGCTTGGGGGGACAGTTTTTCCTGAACACTGAAGCTTTCTTT
CASSLGGQFFLNTEAFF
>few|NA|TRBJ1-2|TRBV5-1
TGCGCCAGCAGACTCCAGGAAGTAGTGGATGGCTACACCTTC
CASRLQEVVDGYTF
>NA|TRBD1|TRBJ1-3|TRBV28
TGTGCCAGCAGTCGCGCCGGGACAGTGGGAAACACCATATATTTT
CASSRAGTVGNTIYF
>NA|TRBD1|TRBJ1-5|TRBV19
TGTGCCAGTAGTACCGACAGGGGGCTGTGGCAGCCCCAGCATTTT
CASSTDRGLWQPQHF
>few|TRBD2|TRBJ2-1|TRBV28
TGTGCCAGCAGCCTACTAGCGCCTGACAATGAGCAGTTCTTC
CASSLLAPDNEQFF
>NA|NA|TRBJ2-5|TRBV5-1
TGCGCCAGCAGCTTTCAACTCGGACAGTTAGAGACCCAGTACTTC
CASSFQLGQLETQYF
>NA|TRBD1|TRBJ2-7|TRBV5-1
TGCGCCAGCAGCCTGGGGACAGGGGGCTACGAGCAGTACTTC
CASSLGTGGYEQYF
>NA|NA|TRBJ1-2|TRBV10-3
TGTGCCATCAGTGAGTCTGGCAGGGACTATGGCTACACCTTC
CAISESGRDYGYTF
>NA|TRBD2|TRBJ2-5|TRBV18
TGTGCCAGCTCACGCGAACTAGCGGTCCAAGAGACCCAGTACTTC
CASSRELAVQETQYF
>NA|NA|TRBJ1-4|TRBV9
TGTGCCAGCAGTGCGGGGTTTAATGAAAAACTGTTTTTT
CASSAGFNEKLFF
>NA|TRBD2|TRBJ2-3|TRBV5-6
TGTGCCAGCAGCTTTACTGTAGGGACTAGCGGGAGTGATACGCAGTATTTT
CASSFTVGTSGSDTQYF
>once|NA|TRBJ1-3|TRBV28
TGTGCCAGCCAAACTGACTTCAGAAACACCATATATTTT
CASQTDFRNTIYF
>NA|TRBD1|TRBJ2-5|TRBV29-1
TGCAGCGTTGAAGATGGAGACGGCTACAGGGGGCGAGAAGAGACCCAGTACTTC
CSVEDGDGYRGREETQYF
>NA|NA|TRBJ2-7|TRBV19
TGTGCCAGTAGCTTCGGGACTTCGCACTCCTACGAGCAGTACTTC
CASSFGTSHSYEQYF
>NA|TRBD1|TRBJ1-5|TRBV5-8
TGTGCCAGCAGCGAGGGGACAGGGGGCGTTGGGGATCAGCCCCAGCATTTT
CASSEGTGGVGDQPQHF
>NA|NA|TRBJ1-6|TRBV11-3
TGTGCCAGCAGCCCCGGGGGGCCTTATAATTCACCCCTCCACTTT
CASSPGGPYNSPLHF
>NA|NA|TRBJ2-2|TRBV6-5
TGTGCCAGCAGATTCGGGGGATCGCCCACCGGGGAGCTGTTTTTT
CASRFGGSPTGELFF
>NA|TRBD2|TRBJ2-1|TRBV4-2
TGTGCCAGCAGCCAAGAGGGCAGCGGGAGTTACAATGAGCAGTTCTTC
CASSQEGSGSYNEQFF
>NA|NA|TRBJ1-6|TRBV30
TGTGCCTGGAGTGTCGGGGTGAGTTCACCCCTCCACTTT
CAWSVGVSSPLHF
>NA|TRBD2|TRBJ2-1|TRBV12-5
TGTGCTAGTGGGTTAGCGGGAGGGGGGATCTCCTACAATGAGCAGTTCTTC
CASGLAGGGISYNEQFF
>NA|TRBD2|TRBJ2-1|TRBV5-1
TGCGCCAGCAGCATCCCCGGACTAGCGGGAGGCTACAATGAGCAGTTCTTC
CASSIPGLAGGYNEQFF
>NA|NA|TRBJ2-1|TRBV27
TGTGCCAGCAGTTTAGGGAACGGAGGTGAGCAGTTCTTC
CASSLGNGGEQFF